This T cell receptor (beta chain) was observed in a study of human T cells and chemical hapten exposure. Study-wide background: After 6 days, upper back 0.01% DPC patch tests were scored. Patients, mostly women, had alopecia areata, alopecia totalis or alopecia universalis.

To note about this clonotype: The junction and the germline gene differ at one end; a read error may be behind it.

Time point reported: patch test 3, about 24 weeks after DPC sensitization. Treatment denoted: therapeutic diphenylcyclopropenone sensitization with weekly scalp DPC. Venepuncture was done earlier than the placement of each patch test. During construction of the library, unique molecular identifiers were attached to individual cDNA molecules for quantitative, reproducible TCR counting. Each CDR3 protein is one row after TCRdb ran MiXCR on the RACE reads. The sample contains about 160,000 distinct CDR3 sequences, about 27% of which appear only once. Germline CDR1 reads DFQATT; CDR2 reads SNEGSKA (reference sequence). This CDR3 has 15 amino acids.

The source material was whole blood, sampled in connection with sensitization to the hapten diphenylcyclopropenone (DPC). The receptor's source is a woman aged 18-29 years with alopecia areata. Some clones in this sample may be carry-over from other donors' samples. V gene TRBV20-1 combines with J gene TRBJ2-3, with 7 bases fitting TRBD1. In nucleotides, the CDR3 is TGCAGTGCCAGAGCAACGGACAGGAGCACAGATACGCAGTATTTT. Amino acids: CSARATDRSTDTQYF.